This note documents a single TCR beta chain sequence. The count of this clone is one. The antigen this receptor binds is unknown. Base qualities are missing; no much larger clone stands one base away. TCRbeta CDR3 regions were sequenced with the immunoSEQ Assay. After extraction, genomic DNA underwent amplification by bias-controlled multiplex PCR, followed by high-throughput sequencing. The paper's data handling went like this. To quantify the absolute abundance of each unique TCRbeta CDR3 region, sequences were collapsed and filtered. T cell fraction was estimated by normalizing TCRbeta template counts to usable DNA, which was measured by amplifying reference genes present in all nucleated cells. Repertoire TCRs were annotated as SARS-CoV-2-specific when V gene, CDR3 amino acid sequence and J gene were exactly matched to a known reactive TCR set. The reference SARS-CoV-2 TCR set was derived from MIRA and filtered for enrichment in COVID-19-positive ImmuneCODE repertoires, a step that removed public or cross-reactive TCRs. Drawing on the MIRA antigens, annotated TCRs were analysed further at the level of specific ORF or position within ORF. Breadth was defined as annotated unique rearrangements over total unique productive rearrangements; depth was the summed frequency of those rearrangements. Group comparisons of TCR breadth used two-sided Wilcoxon rank-sum tests. Imported from immuneACCESS, the table was reduced by TCRdb to in-frame sequences with V and J called. These copies leave out some clones; in studies compared against another copy, an unresolved V gene accounts for under half, and the cause of the remainder is not known. The V and J calls and clone size come from that table; D and trimming were worked out from the DNA. The sample data list 300,000 to 350,000 clones, and roughly 90% of these were observed just once. The top ten clonotypes cover about 5.4% of the sample.

This sample's treatment or condition label indicates: roughly 19 received Ad26.COV2.S at low or high dose, single or two shots; about 5 received placebo; per-sample allocation not given. For vaccine and placebo recipients, the sequenced repertoires came from samples collected on day 63 after the first injection. Between 29 July and 7 August 2020, Cohort 1b enrolled around 25 adults aged 18-55 years at one site in Boston, USA. Ad26.COV2.S was a replication-incompetent adenovirus type 26 vector that expressed a prefusion-stabilized SARS-CoV-2 spike protein derived from the original Wuhan strain. The CDR3 covers 17 residues, taking in both the cysteine and the phenylalanine. CDR3 DNA only is kept here, 51 bases in frame from base 1. The trim is 2 bases for V and 3 bases for J, with a gap of 19 bases between the germline ends. CDR1 and CDR2 are drawn from the germline V gene (reference sequence): WNHNN, SYGVQD.

The data belong to a study of Ad26.COV2.S vaccination and SARS-CoV-2 variants (dated by TCRdb to about 2021). Context from the whole study: Vaccine-arm donors were drawn from COV1001, a multicentre, randomized, double-blind, placebo-controlled phase I-IIa trial of Ad26.COV2.S in healthy adults. TCRbeta repertoire sequencing served as the tool for gauging how specific and how broad the SARS-CoV-2-reactive T cell receptors were following Ad26.COV2.S vaccination. The TCR-sequenced set comprised around 30 samples: some 20 Ad26.COV2.S vaccine recipients, 5 placebo recipients and 8 SARS-CoV-2 convalescent individuals. Dosing of Ad26.COV2.S was intramuscular, at either 5x10^10 or 1x10^11 viral particles, delivered as one shot or as two shots spaced 56 days apart. Throughout the experiments and outcome assessment, investigators stayed blinded to trial group allocation. Trial participants were randomized into five groups of five, in which low-dose or high-dose Ad26.COV2.S was given once or twice, or placebo was given on both occasions.

Study-wide findings and limitations: Comparable non-spike TCR breadth was observed between vaccine and placebo recipients, consistent with only spike being contained in the vaccine. Substantial breadth of spike-specific CD8+ and CD4+ T cell responses was reported after vaccination. Compared with placebo recipients, Ad26.COV2.S recipients showed higher spike-specific TCR breadth (P = 0.0014). The study was not powered for comparison of responses between vaccine doses or regimens. The authors noted that total T cell responses may have been underestimated by the TCR breadth and depth analyses.

This TCR was recovered from a person aged 18-60 years who received the Ad26.COV2.S COVID-19 vaccine or a placebo. This chain joins TRBV10-1 to TRBJ1-1, with the D segment identity uncertain. Material: peripheral blood, obtained in a trial of Ad26.COV2.S vaccine versus placebo. Read as DNA, the sequence is TGCGCCAGCAGTGAGGGGGATCGGTACGGAAGTGACACTGAAGCTTTCTTT. Its translation is CASSEGDRYGSDTEAFF.